This T cell receptor beta chain was captured in a study of blood T cell repertoires in COVID-19. Study summary: T cells, B-cell-depleted T cells, or PBMCs provided the cDNA or gDNA that served as material.

Remarks on this clone: At the DNA level, this CDR3 is encoded by other sequences in the same sample as well.

V lost 2 bases and J lost 8, with 9 bases in between. There are 12 residues in the CDR3. Germline V lookup: CDR1 KGHSH, CDR2 LQKENI. Original processing methods: For nucleated cells, counts were estimated from reference gene primer amplification. Repertoires were generated with immunoSEQ multiplex PCR, while TCRdb's copy carries only in-frame clones and drops some. The DNA gave D and trimming, while V, J and clone size come from that table. Counted here are 110,000 to 150,000 clones, around 88% occurring once; the ten biggest clones make up under 3%. The source material was peripheral blood. This sequence joins TRBV18 and TRBJ1-1; D is undetermined. This clonotype was obtained from a man aged 55 to 69 with active or convalescent COVID-19. DNA for the CDR3: TGTGCCAGCTCACCAGGGGAGTTAGAAGCTTTCTTT. This sequence encodes CASSPGELEAFF.